This TCR beta chain is from a study of blood T cell repertoires in COVID-19. The CDR3 loop spans 15 amino acids. Germline lookup yields CDR1 MDHEN and CDR2 SYDVKM. V was pared by 4 bases and J by 7 bases, with 11 bases of the junction left unmatched. Sequencing was performed with immunoSEQ multiplex PCR; in TCRdb, only in-frame clones are kept and a portion is missing. The sample contains fewer than 35,000 clones, roughly 87% of which appear only once. The sequenced sample consisted of peripheral blood. The TCR comes from a man in his fifties with active or convalescent COVID-19. The rearrangement links TRBV28 to TRBJ2-7; 9 nucleotides agree with TRBD1. The DNA of the CDR3 is TGTGCCAGCAGTTCCCCCGGACAGGGGTGGGGTGAGCAGTACTTC. It codes for CASSSPGQGWGEQYF.